These 16 T cell receptor beta chains originate from one sample sequenced in a study of T cells in Graves' hyperthyroidism and ophthalmopathy. Amplified TCR beta CDR3 regions came from RNA transcripts. The study used the HTBI primer set for a first-round RT-PCR of the TCR CDR3. One entry per CDR3 protein, called by TCRdb with MiXCR from the multiplex PCR reads. The table records 360,000 or so distinct CDR3 sequences, about a fifth of them present only once. Sequencing input: blood. The source is a woman aged 18 to 35 with Graves' hyperthyroidism.

This clonotype has ten or more counts. This chain joins TRBV6-1 and TRBJ1-1, with TRBD1 matching 8 bases. Per the germline V gene, CDR1 is MNHNS and CDR2 is SASEGT. This CDR3 spans 13 amino acids. J gave up 7 bases and V 3 bases, and 4 bases lay outside the gene matches. CDR3 sequence reads: CASSERDRLEAFF. CDR3 DNA sequence: TGTGCCAGCAGTGAGCGGGACAGGCTTGAAGCTTTCTTT.

This clonotype occurred many times. This chain uses TRBV20-1 with TRBJ2-7; perhaps TRBD2 as D (5 bases). Trimming took off 6 bases at V and 4 bases at J, with 16 bases between the two ends. The V gene's germline CDR1 is DFQATT and CDR2 SNEGSKA (reference sequence). The length of the CDR3 is 13 residues. CDR3 sequence reads: CSAESGIRYEQYF. In nucleotides, the CDR3 is TGCAGTGCCGAGTCCGGGATTCGTTACGAGCAGTACTTC.

This clonotype was found many times. The rearrangement links TRBV30 to TRBJ1-1, with a tentative D call TRBD1 (5 bases). V shed 8 bases and J shed 1 base, with 17 bases lying between them. Germline values: CDR1 GTSNPN, CDR2 SVGIG (reference sequence). This CDR3 is built from 14 residues. The CDR3 reads CAGTKRLSNTEAFF. The CDR3 region has the DNA TGTGCCGGGACCAAAAGGCTATCGAACACTGAAGCTTTCTTT.

This clonotype occurred many times. The V call is TRBV5-1, the J call TRBJ1-2; D is possibly TRBD1 (5 bases). V lost 6 bases and J lost 6, with 21 bases in between. From germline, CDR1 is SGHRS and CDR2 YFSETQ. The CDR3 contains 15 residues. Here the CDR3 reads CASTPGGTWGDGYTF. In DNA form, the CDR3 reads TGCGCCAGCACCCCTGGGGGAACTTGGGGCGATGGCTACACCTTC.

On this clonotype itself: The junction departs from germline at one end; a sequencing error may be responsible. The chain carries TRBV27 and TRBJ2-1; maybe TRBD2 (5 bases). The CDR3 totals 15 residues. Per germline, CDR1 MNHEY and CDR2 SMNVEV (reference sequence). CDR3 DNA: TGTGCCAGCAGTTTATTCGCGGGCTCCTACAATGTGCAGTTCTTC. Translating gives CASSLFAGSYNVQFF.

This clonotype was recorded many times. This sequence joins TRBV18 and TRBJ1-1; D call uncertain. This CDR3 is 13 amino acids long. Germline V gene sequence: CDR1 KGHSH, CDR2 LQKENI. The V gene lost 3 bases and the J gene lost 5 bases, with 10 bases spanning the gap. CDR3 sequence: CASSPGGWTEAFF. In DNA, the CDR3 is TGTGCCAGCTCACCTGGAGGATGGACTGAAGCTTTCTTT.

The V call is TRBV13, the J call TRBJ2-7; 11 bases agree with TRBD2. The CDR3 runs 20 residues. The ends lost 0 bases at V and 1 base at J; junction bases unmatched: 14. Germline V gene sequence: CDR1 PRHDT, CDR2 FYEKMQ (reference sequence). CDR3 in amino acids: CASSLGLAGGYGAVSYEQYF. CDR3 DNA sequence: TGTGCCAGCAGCTTAGGCCTAGCGGGGGGTTACGGAGCGGTGTCCTACGAGCAGTACTTC.

This clonotype was observed at least ten times. This rearrangement joins TRBV20-1 to TRBJ1-2; no clear D gene. The V and J ends lost 0 bases and 7 bases respectively, with 15 bases between them. The V gene's germline CDR1 is DFQATT and CDR2 SNEGSKA (reference sequence). This CDR3 has 14 amino acids. CDR3 DNA sequence: TGCAGTGCTAGAGATGGAGGCTCAGCCCCTGGCTACACCTTC. It codes for CSARDGGSAPGYTF.

The sample holds many counts of this clonotype. The chain combines TRBV6-1 with TRBJ1-5; 9 nucleotides align to TRBD1. The CDR3 is made up of 13 amino acids. J was trimmed by 7 bases and V by 3 bases; bases with no gene match: 1. Germline V gene lookup returns CDR1 MNHNS and CDR2 SASEGT. The CDR3 region is CASSEDRGQPQHF. The CDR3, as DNA: TGTGCCAGCAGTGAGGACAGGGGCCAGCCCCAGCATTTT.

This clonotype was seen a single time. V usage is TRBV6-5 and J usage is TRBJ1-3; no reliable D call. The germline V and J ends were trimmed by 4 bases and 2 bases, with 15 bases remaining between them. The CDR3 is made up of 16 amino acids. Germline V gene sequence: CDR1 MNHEY, CDR2 SVGAGI. The CDR3 sequence: CASSSVEGITGNTIYF. DNA for the CDR3: TGTGCCAGCAGTTCCGTTGAAGGCATAACTGGAAACACCATATATTTT.

With respect to this clonotype: Mismatch with germline at one junction end may stem from a read error. The chain combines TRBV3-1 with TRBJ2-5; 11 bases are shared with TRBD2. Germline V gives CDR1 LGHDT, CDR2 YNNKEL (reference sequence). The CDR3 totals 16 residues. CDR3 in amino acids: CASSQKLAGGQESQYF. As DNA, the CDR3 is TGTGCCAGCAGCCAGAAGCTAGCGGGGGGACAAGAGTCCCAGTACTTC.

Regarding this clonotype: A much bigger clone sits one base away, suggesting this may be a read error. This CDR3 reads CSVGQSRYEQYF. CDR3 DNA sequence: TGCAGCGTCGGACAGTCACGGTACGAGCAGTACTTC. The chain carries TRBV29-1 and TRBJ2-7, with D possibly matching TRBD1 (6 bases). In germline, CDR1 is SQVTM, CDR2 ANQGSEA. The CDR3 contains 12 residues. Deletions cut 6 bases from V and 4 bases from J, with 13 bases between.

This clonotype has at least ten counts. This chain links TRBV2 with TRBJ2-5, with unresolved D. The CDR3 sequence is 13 residues long. V was clipped by 8 bases and J by 2 bases, with 12 bases between them. Germline CDR1 and CDR2: SNHLY and FYNNEI. The CDR3 reads CASRTIRQETQYF. CDR3 DNA: TGTGCCAGCCGAACTATCCGGCAAGAGACCCAGTACTTC.

This clonotype has at least ten counts. The chain joins TRBV4-1 to TRBJ1-3, with D possibly TRBD1 on 5 matching bases. This CDR3 has 17 residues. Trimming stripped 4 bases from V and 2 bases from J, with 18 bases between. Germline values: CDR1 MGHRA, CDR2 YSYEKL. The CDR3 coding sequence is TGCGCCAGCAGCCGCCGAACCTTGGGGGGGGCTGGAAACACCATATATTTT. It yields the protein CASSRRTLGGAGNTIYF.

This clonotype was picked up many times. V usage is TRBV20-1 and J usage is TRBJ1-1; possibly TRBD1 for D (5 bases). Germline assignment: CDR1 DFQATT and CDR2 SNEGSKA (reference sequence). The CDR3 is made up of 15 amino acids. Trimming removed 3 bases at V and 0 bases at J, with 14 bases between. The CDR3 DNA reads TGCAGTGCTAGCGGCCAGGGATTCATGAACACTGAAGCTTTCTTT. Residues: CSASGQGFMNTEAFF.

This clonotype was seen at least ten times. The chain couples TRBV30 to TRBJ1-1; the D is unclear. CDR1 is GTSNPN, CDR2 SVGIG, per germline (reference sequence). CDR3 length equals 13 residues. V lost 2 bases and J 1 base, leaving 8 bases between the germline ends. The CDR3 DNA follows: TGTGCCTGGAGTTACCAAGCGAACACTGAAGCTTTCTTT. Its protein is CAWSYQANTEAFF.